A single sample is the source of the 16 T cell receptor beta chains below, sequenced in a study of T cells in Graves' hyperthyroidism and ophthalmopathy. The TCR beta CDR3 regions underwent amplification using RNA transcripts as the source. In the first-round RT-PCR of the TCR CDR3, the HTBI primer set was used. TCRdb analysed the multiplex PCR reads with MiXCR anew, one entry per CDR3 protein. The sample records approximately 300,000 distinct CDR3 sequences, roughly 17% being singletons. Sample: blood. The source is a man younger than 40 with Graves' hyperthyroidism.

This clonotype was counted many times. This chain connects TRBV29-1 to TRBJ2-1; 8 bases agree with TRBD2. The germline gives CDR1 SQVTM, CDR2 ANQGSEA. The CDR3 is 15 amino acids. V shed 3 bases, J shed 7 bases, and the junction held 11 bases outside the gene matches. The CDR3 region is CSVDMNGLASNEQFF. CDR3 DNA: TGCAGCGTTGATATGAATGGACTAGCAAGTAATGAGCAGTTCTTC.

This clonotype was seen at least ten times. The rearrangement links TRBV12-3 or TRBV12-4 to TRBJ1-2; D not certain. V gave up 2 bases and J gave up 6 bases, with 10 bases separating them. The CDR3 is 13 amino acids. CDR3 protein: CASSLSGRDGYTF. DNA for the CDR3: TGTGCCAGCAGTTTAAGTGGGAGAGATGGCTACACCTTC.

This clonotype came up many times. This chain uses TRBV20-1 with TRBJ1-1, with 8 bases identical to TRBD1. The CDR3 covers 13 residues. CDR1 is DFQATT and CDR2 is SNEGSKA in the germline V gene (reference sequence). After removal of 6 bases from V and 10 bases from J, the junction contained 13 bases not matched to a gene. CDR3 nucleotide sequence: TGCAGTGCCCCTAGGACAGGGCACCATGGAGCTTTCTTT. Encoded protein: CSAPRTGHHGAFF.

This clonotype appeared a few times. CDR3 DNA: TGTGCCAGCAGTCCCGGACAGGGAATGTTTTCACCCCTCCACTTT. Protein product: CASSPGQGMFSPLHF. This chain uses TRBV28 with TRBJ1-6; 8 bases align to TRBD1. Germline V gene data show CDR1 as MDHEN and CDR2 as SYDVKM. V gave up 5 bases and J gave up 9 bases; unmatched junction bases: 9. CDR3 length equals 15 residues.

This clonotype was observed many times. This rearrangement joins TRBV11-2 to TRBJ2-6; D gene uncertain. This CDR3 is built from 17 residues. V lost 1 base and J lost 1, with 11 bases in between. CDR1 and CDR2 from the germline V gene are SGHAT and FQNNGV. Here the CDR3 reads CASSLAAFRSGANVLTF. The DNA of the CDR3 is TGTGCCAGCAGCTTAGCGGCGTTCCGATCTGGGGCCAACGTCCTGACTTTC.

This rearrangement joins TRBV20-1 to TRBJ2-1; 7 bases map to TRBD2. The CDR3 has 13 amino acids. Germline V gives CDR1 DFQATT, CDR2 SNEGSKA (reference sequence). J gave up 7 bases and V 7 bases, and 10 bases lay outside the gene matches. This chain's CDR3 is CSVERDNLNEQFF. In nucleotides, the CDR3 is TGCAGTGTGGAGCGGGATAATTTAAATGAGCAGTTCTTC.

V and J are TRBV7-9 and TRBJ2-7; D gene uncertain. Deletions cut 5 bases from V and 4 bases from J, with 9 bases between. Germline loops: CDR1 SEHNR, CDR2 FQNEAQ (reference sequence). The CDR3 contains 12 residues. The CDR3 sequence is CASSLTQYEQYF. The DNA for the CDR3 is TGTGCCAGCAGCCTGACTCAATACGAGCAGTACTTC.

V gene TRBV4-2 combines with J gene TRBJ2-3; no clear D. Trimming removed 4 bases from V and 3 bases from J, with 11 bases in between. The CDR3 extends over 14 amino acids. CDR1 is LGHNA, CDR2 YNFKEQ, per germline. The CDR3 coding sequence is TGTGCCAGCAGCCGGACGGGTACGACAGATACGCAGTATTTT. This sequence encodes CASSRTGTTDTQYF.

This clonotype was observed at least ten times. This CDR3 reads CASSQDGGEETQYF. The DNA for the CDR3 is TGTGCCAGCAGCCAAGATGGGGGAGAAGAGACCCAGTACTTC. The chain links TRBV3-1 to TRBJ2-5, with D perhaps TRBD1 or TRBD2 (5 bases each). V was pared by 0 bases and J by 3 bases, with 8 bases between. The CDR3 is 14 residues long. CDR1 is LGHDT, CDR2 YNNKEL, per germline (reference sequence).

The V gene is TRBV6-4, the J gene TRBJ1-5; 7 bases are a match to TRBD1. This CDR3 is 17 amino acids long. Germline assignment: CDR1 MRHNA and CDR2 SNTAGT. V shed 5 bases, J shed 11 bases, and the junction held 21 bases outside the gene matches. CDR3: CASSLSQGGTQGKSQHF. DNA for the CDR3: TGTGCCAGCAGTCTTTCCCAGGGGGGGACACAAGGGAAGTCCCAGCATTTT.

This chain uses TRBV4-1 with TRBJ1-2, with a possible D match to TRBD1 (6 bases). In germline, CDR1 is MGHRA, CDR2 YSYEKL. The germline V and J ends were trimmed by 0 bases and 1 base, with 9 bases remaining between them. CDR3 size: 15 residues. In nucleotides, the CDR3 is TGCGCCAGCAGCCAAGATCCCAGGGGTAACTATGGCTACACCTTC. Its protein product is CASSQDPRGNYGYTF.

This clonotype was observed a handful of times. This chain links TRBV5-1 with TRBJ1-2, with 8 bases that match TRBD1. V lost 3 bases, J lost 4 bases, and 8 bases stayed unmatched. CDR3 length: 15 amino acids. The V gene's germline CDR1 is SGHRS and CDR2 YFSETQ. This chain's CDR3 is CASSSGRGRIYGYTF. CDR3 sequence (DNA): TGCGCCAGCAGCTCAGGCAGGGGGCGGATCTATGGCTACACCTTC. Together with reference TRBV5-1 and TRBJ1-2, the CDR3 gives the full variable domain: KAGVTQTPRYLIKTRGQQVTLSCSPISGHRSVSWYQQTPGQGLQFLFEYFSETQRNKGNFPGRFSGRQFSNSRSEMNVSTLELGDSALYLCASSSGRGRIYGYTFGSGTRLTVV.

This clonotype was detected many times. The chain couples TRBV20-1 to TRBJ2-1, with 8 positions matching TRBD2. V trimming: 3 bases; J trimming: 1 base; junction bases outside the gene matches: 8. The germline V gene has CDR1 DFQATT and CDR2 SNEGSKA (reference sequence). There are 16 residues in the CDR3. The CDR3 spells CSASYAASGSYNEQFF. CDR3 DNA sequence: TGCAGTGCTAGTTATGCGGCTAGCGGGTCCTACAATGAGCAGTTCTTC.

This clonotype came up a few times. The chain is built from TRBV5-1 and TRBJ2-3; 12 bases align to TRBD2. The junction had 10 bases not matched to a gene; V was cut back by 4 bases and J by 7 bases. CDR1 SGHRS and CDR2 YFSETQ come from the germline V gene. The CDR3 loop spans 16 amino acids. The CDR3 bases are TGCGCCAGCAGCGCGAACCCGACTAGCGGGAGTTATACGCAGTATTTT. It encodes CASSANPTSGSYTQYF.

This clonotype was found many times. This rearrangement joins TRBV20-1 to TRBJ2-7; possible D gene TRBD2, 5 bases. This CDR3 has 12 amino acids. The V end was cut by 7 bases, the J end by 2 bases, with 12 bases between. Germline-derived CDR1 and CDR2 are DFQATT and SNEGSKA (reference sequence). The CDR3 loop reads CSVTERPYEQYF. The CDR3 DNA follows: TGCAGTGTCACAGAGCGGCCCTACGAGCAGTACTTC.

This clonotype was detected only a few times. The chain links TRBV5-8 to TRBJ1-4; D unresolved. Trimming pared 1 base from V and 4 bases from J, leaving 11 bases between. This CDR3 has 15 residues. Per the germline V gene, CDR1 is SGHTS and CDR2 is YDEGEE. The CDR3 bases are TGTGCCAGCAGCTTGCGTCAGACTGGTAATGAAAAACTGTTTTTT. It is translated as CASSLRQTGNEKLFF.